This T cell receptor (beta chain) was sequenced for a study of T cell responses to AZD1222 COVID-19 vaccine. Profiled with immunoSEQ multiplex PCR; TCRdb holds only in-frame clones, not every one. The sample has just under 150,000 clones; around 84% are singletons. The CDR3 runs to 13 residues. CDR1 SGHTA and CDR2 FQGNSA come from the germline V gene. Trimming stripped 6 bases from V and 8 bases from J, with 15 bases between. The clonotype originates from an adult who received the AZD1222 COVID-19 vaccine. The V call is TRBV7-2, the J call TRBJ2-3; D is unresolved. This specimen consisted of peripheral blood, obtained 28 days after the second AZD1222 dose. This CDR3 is CASSADSVGTQYF. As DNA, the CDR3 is TGTGCCAGCAGTGCCGACTCCGTCGGTACGCAGTATTTT.